This T cell receptor beta chain was sequenced for a study of T cells in Graves' hyperthyroidism and ophthalmopathy. Amplification of TCR beta CDR3 regions was performed using RNA transcripts as template. Using the HTBI primer set, a first-round RT-PCR was run on the TCR CDR3. Via MiXCR, TCRdb re-called the multiplex PCR reads, giving one row per CDR3 protein. Of approximately 600,000 distinct CDR3 sequences in the sample, less than 25% were seen once. The CDR3 runs 14 residues. Germline CDR1 reads GTSNPN; CDR2 reads SVGIG (reference sequence). J lost 1 base, V lost 1 base, and 1 base had no gene match.

The source is a man younger than 45 with Graves' ophthalmopathy. Sequencing was done on a sample of blood. This chain uses TRBV30 with TRBJ2-1, with 7 bases lining up with TRBD2. CDR3 amino acids: CAWSAGGSYNEQFF. In DNA, the CDR3 is TGTGCCTGGAGTGCGGGAGGTTCCTACAATGAGCAGTTCTTC.